This T cell receptor beta chain was profiled in a study of CD8+ T cells in alopecia areata. About the study: Patients received oral tofacitinib, 5 to 10 mg twice daily, for moderate-to-severe alopecia areata. Notes on the study in general: Scalp lesions, especially in alopecia totalis/universalis, had higher clonality than normal scalp.

A note on this clone: Its antigen is not known.

Peripheral blood and lesional scalp punch biopsies were taken from alopecia areata patients. Sequencing used cDNA as its template, made by extracting RNA and reverse transcribing it. Repertoires were generated with immunoSEQ multiplex PCR, while TCRdb's copy carries only in-frame clones and drops some. This sample has about 150,000 clones, with around half found just once. The specimen was CD8+ T cells sorted from blood, collected at week 0. The clonotype was recovered from a human donor with alopecia areata.

The CDR3 sequence is CASSPTSTLAGETQYF. The DNA of the CDR3 is TGCGCCAGCAGCCCCACCTCAACTCTCGCGGGAGAGACCCAGTACTTC. This chain connects TRBV4-3 to TRBJ2-5; possible D gene TRBD2, 5 bases. The CDR3 is 16 amino acids. Germline values: CDR1 LGHNA, CDR2 YSLEER. Trimming pared 4 bases from V and 4 bases from J, leaving 19 bases between.